A selection of T cell receptor beta chains follows, all from one sample in a study of beta chain features in type 1 diabetes. Generated by immunoSEQ multiplex PCR, the TCRdb table keeps only in-frame clones and is missing some. The sample records fewer than 200,000 clones, about 9.3% being singletons. The sample taken for sequencing was central memory CD4+ T cells from blood. These receptors were obtained from a man aged 25-40 years with type 1 diabetes. Both conserved end residues are part of each CDR3. The order of the fields is CDR3 protein, CDR3 DNA, clone size, J gene, V gene, D gene. The D gene is left open where the match is weak. The listing skips clone size in some rows; elsewhere it reads once, few, many or a size class.

CASSQGGTGGESGYTF TGTGCCAGCAGCCAAGGGGGGACAGGGGGCGAGAGTGGCTACACCTTC NA TRBJ1-2 TRBV4-2 TRBD1
CSVAGGDGYTF TGCAGCGTCGCGGGGGGGGATGGCTACACCTTC NA TRBJ1-2 TRBV29-1 NA
CATEDRVYFF TGTGCCACCGAGGACAGGGTATATTTCTTC NA TRBJ2-7 TRBV19 TRBD1
CSVVGLAGVTETQYF TGCAGCGTTGTCGGACTAGCGGGAGTCACGGAGACCCAGTACTTC few TRBJ2-5 TRBV29-1 TRBD2
CASSELTGEETQYF TGTGCCAGCAGTGAGTTAACAGGGGAAGAGACCCAGTACTTC few TRBJ2-5 TRBV2 TRBD1
CASKDRGNTEAFF TGTGCCAGCAAAGACAGGGGCAACACTGAAGCTTTCTTT few TRBJ1-1 TRBV6-1 TRBD1
CAWSTAGSRNEQFF TGTGCCTGGAGTACGGCGGGATCGAGGAATGAGCAGTTCTTC few TRBJ2-1 TRBV30 NA
CASSPTGLQETQYF TGTGCCAGCAGCCCGACAGGGCTCCAAGAGACCCAGTACTTC few TRBJ2-5 TRBV7-2 TRBD1
CASSSRTGSSYNEQFF TGTGCCAGCAGCTCGAGGACAGGGTCCTCCTACAATGAGCAGTTCTTC NA TRBJ2-1 TRBV5-4 TRBD1
CASSVDGQAHQPQHF TGTGCCAGCAGCGTAGACGGCCAGGCTCATCAGCCCCAGCATTTT NA TRBJ1-5 TRBV9 NA
CSARLVDLQYF TGCAGTGCCAGACTAGTGGATCTGCAGTACTTC few TRBJ2-7 TRBV20-1 NA
CASSSGSGARNTEAFF TGTGCCAGCAGCTCCGGGAGCGGGGCGAGGAACACTGAAGCTTTCTTT NA TRBJ1-1 TRBV7-8 NA
CASSAPGGPGNEQFF TGTGCCAGCAGTGCTCCGGGAGGGCCTGGCAATGAGCAGTTCTTC many TRBJ2-1 TRBV2 TRBD2
CSVQQGNEQYF TGCAGTGTTCAACAGGGAAACGAGCAGTACTTC few TRBJ2-7 TRBV20-1 NA
CASSLDKRGKLFF TGTGCCAGCAGCCTGGACAAGAGGGGGAAACTGTTTTTT NA TRBJ1-4 TRBV2 NA
CASSVKQGGAYEQYF TGTGCCAGCAGTGTCAAACAGGGCGGTGCCTACGAGCAGTACTTC NA TRBJ2-7 TRBV6-4 NA
CATRTGTTDTQYF TGTGCCACCAGGACAGGGACCACAGATACGCAGTATTTT NA TRBJ2-3 TRBV15 TRBD1
CASSLTGGYPYEQYF TGTGCCAGCAGCTTAACTGGCGGATACCCCTACGAGCAGTACTTC few TRBJ2-7 TRBV7-3 NA
CASSLAGDIQETQYF TGCGCCAGCAGCTTGGCAGGGGACATCCAAGAGACCCAGTACTTC few TRBJ2-5 TRBV5-1 NA
CASSPRTSGAPYEQYF TGTGCCAGCAGCCCGCGGACTAGCGGGGCCCCCTACGAGCAGTACTTC NA TRBJ2-7 TRBV11-2 TRBD2
CASSQGLAVYNEQFF TGTGCCAGCAGCCAAGGGCTAGCGGTTTACAATGAGCAGTTCTTC NA TRBJ2-1 TRBV14 TRBD2
CSVVQGRETQYF TGCAGCGTTGTACAGGGGAGAGAGACCCAGTACTTC few TRBJ2-5 TRBV29-1 TRBD1
CATSRGPGTTFVRQFF TGTGCCACCAGCAGGGGCCCCGGGACTACCTTCGTTCGGCAGTTCTTC few TRBJ2-1 TRBV15 TRBD2
CASRLAGSTGELFF TGTGCCAGCAGGCTAGCGGGATCCACCGGGGAGCTGTTTTTT few TRBJ2-2 TRBV9 TRBD2
CASSGQQETQYF TGTGCCAGCAGCGGACAGCAAGAGACCCAGTACTTC NA TRBJ2-5 TRBV2 NA
CASSGDRQETQYF TGTGCCAGCTCAGGGGACAGACAAGAGACCCAGTACTTC NA TRBJ2-5 TRBV18 TRBD1
CASRTQGPYGYTF TGTGCCAGCAGGACACAGGGCCCGTATGGCTACACCTTC few TRBJ1-2 TRBV6-5 NA
CSVGDYSGNTIYF TGCAGCGTTGGAGATTACTCTGGAAACACCATATATTTT NA TRBJ1-3 TRBV29-1 NA
CAISESVDRLNTEAFF TGTGCCATCAGTGAGTCCGTGGACAGGTTAAACACTGAAGCTTTCTTT NA TRBJ1-1 TRBV10-3 TRBD1
CATSRPPLEQFF TGTGCCACCAGCAGACCCCCACTTGAGCAGTTCTTC few TRBJ2-1 TRBV15 NA
CASSSNTGANVLTF TGTGCCAGCAGCTCGAACACTGGGGCCAACGTCCTGACTTTC few TRBJ2-6 TRBV7-2 NA
CASSLGLAGETSTDTQYF TGTGCCAGCAGCTTAGGTCTAGCGGGAGAGACTAGCACAGATACGCAGTATTTT NA TRBJ2-3 TRBV7-2 TRBD2
CASSTGLAYGYTF TGTGCCAGCAGTACGGGACTGGCCTATGGCTACACCTTC few TRBJ1-2 TRBV28 NA
CASSLDSSSGANVLTF TGTGCCAGCTCACTGGACAGCAGCTCTGGGGCCAACGTCCTGACTTTC NA TRBJ2-6 TRBV18 NA
CASSYALAPGAHEQYF TGTGCCAGCAGTTACGCCCTAGCGCCCGGGGCCCACGAGCAGTACTTC few TRBJ2-7 TRBV6-5 NA
CASSPRVGTSGSMAGELFF TGTGCCAGCAGTCCGCGGGTGGGGACTAGCGGGTCCATGGCCGGGGAGCTGTTTTTT few TRBJ2-2 TRBV5-6 TRBD2
CASMSTGLNTEAFF TGTGCCAGTATGTCAACAGGGCTGAACACTGAAGCTTTCTTT few TRBJ1-1 TRBV19 NA
CASSSQLAGNTQYF TGTGCCAGCTCTAGCCAACTAGCGGGAAATACGCAGTATTTT NA TRBJ2-3 TRBV7-9 TRBD2
CASSLALAEGTEQFF TGCGCCAGCAGCTTGGCTCTAGCGGAAGGCACGGAGCAGTTCTTC few TRBJ2-1 TRBV5-1 TRBD2
CASSQHSTAGGSDEQFF TGTGCCAGCAGCCAACATTCGACGGCGGGAGGAAGTGATGAGCAGTTCTTC few TRBJ2-1 TRBV4-2 TRBD2
CASRAATDTQYF TGTGCCAGCAGGGCGGCCACAGATACGCAGTATTTT few TRBJ2-3 TRBV14 NA
CASSGSGSGTDTQYF TGCGCCAGCAGCGGTAGCGGGAGTGGAACAGATACGCAGTATTTT NA TRBJ2-3 TRBV5-1 TRBD2
CASSILGGDPRGTEAFF TGTGCCAGTAGTATCCTAGGGGGCGACCCGAGGGGCACTGAAGCTTTCTTT few TRBJ1-1 TRBV19 TRBD1
CAWSLRDREETDTQYF TGTGCCTGGAGTTTACGGGACCGGGAGGAAACAGATACGCAGTATTTT NA TRBJ2-3 TRBV30 TRBD2
CASSQGWRDYGYTF TGCGCCAGCAGCCAAGGTTGGAGGGACTATGGCTACACCTTC few TRBJ1-2 TRBV4-3 NA
CASSFRSSGENEQFF TGTGCCAGCAGCTTCCGAAGTAGCGGGGAGAATGAGCAGTTCTTC NA TRBJ2-1 TRBV7-2 TRBD2
CASSPPWDNNQPQHF TGTGCCAGCAGTCCGCCTTGGGACAACAATCAGCCCCAGCATTTT few TRBJ1-5 TRBV6-5 NA
CASTGDSSYNEQFF TGTGCCAGCACAGGAGACAGCTCCTACAATGAGCAGTTCTTC NA TRBJ2-1 TRBV7-2 NA
CASRQAGETQYF TGTGCCAGTAGACAGGCCGGGGAGACCCAGTACTTC NA TRBJ2-5 TRBV19 NA
CASDMGPGYNEQFF TGTGCCAGCGACATGGGTCCTGGGTACAATGAGCAGTTCTTC few TRBJ2-1 TRBV5-4 NA
CAWSNGLGNQPQHF TGTGCCTGGAGTAATGGTTTAGGCAATCAGCCCCAGCATTTT NA TRBJ1-5 TRBV30 NA
CASSIRGVGNQPQHF TGTGCCAGTAGTATTCGAGGTGTTGGCAATCAGCCCCAGCATTTT few TRBJ1-5 TRBV19 NA
CASSLGHPNTEAFF TGTGCCAGCAGCTTGGGACACCCGAACACTGAAGCTTTCTTT few TRBJ1-1 TRBV9 NA
CASSVAPGFGDIQYF TGTGCCAGCAGCGTAGCCCCAGGGTTTGGCGACATTCAGTACTTC few TRBJ2-4 TRBV9 NA
CSAGPTQYF TGCAGTGCTGGGCCGACCCAGTACTTC NA TRBJ2-5 TRBV20-1 NA
CASSAPRPYEQYF TGTGCCAGCAGCGCCCCGAGGCCCTACGAGCAGTACTTC NA TRBJ2-7 TRBV7-2 NA
CASSIAGTDETQYF TGTGCCAGCAGTATAGCGGGAACAGATGAGACCCAGTACTTC NA TRBJ2-5 TRBV2 TRBD2
CASSQTTGGYNEKLFF TGTGCCAGCAGCCAAACCACGGGCGGGTATAATGAAAAACTGTTTTTT few TRBJ1-4 TRBV7-2 NA
CASSLTPSFGFNEQFF TGTGCCAGCAGCTTAACCCCTAGCTTTGGATTCAATGAGCAGTTCTTC few TRBJ2-1 TRBV7-3 NA
CASTPHPDTQYF TGTGCCAGCACCCCACATCCAGATACGCAGTATTTT NA TRBJ2-3 TRBV6-1 NA